Each of the 21 T cell receptor beta chains below was sequenced from the same sample in a study of T-cell reconstitution after alpha-beta-depleted transplantation in children. A library of TCRbeta sequences, prepared with unique molecular identifiers, was generated. TCRdb reprocessed the PCR reads via MiXCR and lists one record per CDR3 protein. The profile covers about 980,000 distinct CDR3 sequences, with 25% to 35% appearing a single time and around 30% taken by the ten largest. Here the sequenced sample was PBMCs, mostly from graft donor cells, taken 360 days after TCRalphabeta/CD19-depleted stem cell transplant. All receptors come from a boy younger than two who had a stem cell transplant for SCID, so the T cells may come from the graft donor.

This clonotype turned up a few times. The gene calls are TRBV12-5 and TRBJ2-3; D possibly corresponds to TRBD2 (6 bases). In germline, CDR1 is LGHNT, CDR2 FRNRAP. The CDR3 loop spans 14 amino acids. Trimming took off 1 base at V and 6 bases at J, with 11 bases between the two ends. The CDR3 bases are TGTGCTAGTGGTTTGGCCCCCGCGGGGGATACGCAGTATTTT. Its translation is CASGLAPAGDTQYF.

This clonotype was observed a handful of times. The CDR3 DNA reads TGCGCCAGCAGCTTGGGAGGCACTAGCGGGCACCAAGAGACCCAGTACTTC. It codes for CASSLGGTSGHQETQYF. The rearrangement links TRBV5-1 to TRBJ2-5; 9 bases map to TRBD2. Germline lookup yields CDR1 SGHRS and CDR2 YFSETQ. The ends lost 0 bases at V and 0 bases at J; junction bases unmatched: 6. The CDR3 has 17 amino acids.

This clonotype was counted once. The V gene is TRBV6-1, the J gene TRBJ1-6; D remains unclear. Germline V gene sequence: CDR1 MNHNS, CDR2 SASEGT. This CDR3 is 13 amino acids long. The V end lost 6 bases, the J end lost 7 bases, and 10 bases lay between the germline ends. The CDR3 DNA reads as TGTGCCAGCAGGCGACACGGGAATTCACCCCTCCACTTT. It encodes CASRRHGNSPLHF.

The chain joins TRBV2 to TRBJ2-4; 7 bases are a match to TRBD2. There are 13 residues in the CDR3. Per germline, CDR1 SNHLY and CDR2 FYNNEI. The trim removed 7 bases at V and 6 bases at J, leaving 6 bases unmatched. CDR3 sequence (DNA): TGTGCCAGCATGGGGGACTACGGAAACATTCAGTACTTC. It specifies CASMGDYGNIQYF.

About this clonotype itself: In this CDR3 the conserved last residue, phenylalanine or tryptophan, is missing, so a read error is likely. The DNA is left out, because the CDR3 cannot be placed on it with certainty; the CDR3 is given as TCRdb lists it. The V and J genes are TRBV7-9 and TRBJ2-7; TRBD1 is taken as the D call from the table, unchecked against the DNA. Per germline, CDR1 SEHNR and CDR2 FQNEAQ (reference sequence). With termini counted, the CDR3 has 13 amino acids. The CDR3 region is CASSLFGDRDLVL.

This clonotype was seen a handful of times. V gene TRBV20-1 combines with J gene TRBJ2-1; maybe TRBD2 (5 bases). The CDR3 length is 11 residues. The V end lost 3 bases, the J end lost 6 bases, and 6 bases lay between the germline ends. CDR1 is DFQATT and CDR2 is SNEGSKA in the germline V gene (reference sequence). CDR3 region: CSASLANEQFF. The CDR3 nucleotides read TGCAGTGCTAGTCTAGCCAATGAGCAGTTCTTC.

This chain links TRBV7-6 with TRBJ2-1; the D gene could be TRBD1 or TRBD2 (5 bases each). Germline V CDR1 and CDR2: SGHVS, FNYEAQ. V was pared by 1 base and J by 8 bases, with 18 bases between. The CDR3 covers 16 residues. CDR3 protein: CASSLVGDGSNYEQFF. CDR3 bases: TGTGCCAGCAGCTTAGTCGGGGACGGAAGTAACTATGAGCAGTTCTTC.

This rearrangement joins TRBV28 to TRBJ1-5, with 7 positions matching TRBD1. The CDR3 extends over 14 amino acids. V was clipped by 4 bases and J by 6 bases; unmatched bases: 6. Germline-derived CDR1 and CDR2 are MDHEN and SYDVKM. In DNA, the CDR3 is TGTGCCAGCAGTTCGGACAGGTCCAGTCAGCCCCAGCATTTT. As protein: CASSSDRSSQPQHF. Full variable domain (remainder filled in from reference TRBV28 and TRBJ1-5): DVKVTQSSRYLVKRTGEKVFLECVQDMDHENMFWYRQDPGLGLRLIYFSYDVKMKEKGDIPEGYSVSREKKERFSLILESASTNQTSMYLCASSSDRSSQPQHFGDGTRLSIL.

The chain joins TRBV5-1 to TRBJ2-7; no clear D. V was cut by 6 bases and J by 5 bases, with 18 bases left in between. The germline V gene has CDR1 SGHRS and CDR2 YFSETQ. This CDR3 is 14 amino acids long. Here the CDR3 DNA reads TGCGCCAGCACATACGGCTTCGGTGCGGACGAGCAGTACTTC. Its protein is CASTYGFGADEQYF.

V is TRBV12-3 or TRBV12-4 and J is TRBJ2-7; TRBD1 aligns across 7 bases. The length of the CDR3 is 14 residues. The junction had 4 bases not matched to a gene; V was cut back by 2 bases and J by 3 bases. CDR3: CASSLRPGGYEQYF. As DNA, the CDR3 is TGTGCCAGCAGTTTACGTCCAGGGGGCTACGAGCAGTACTTC.

This clonotype was seen only a few times. The rearrangement links TRBV29-1 to TRBJ2-5, with D perhaps assigned TRBD1 or TRBD2 (5 bases each). V dropped 0 bases and J dropped 7 bases, with 21 bases sitting between them. Per germline, CDR1 SQVTM and CDR2 ANQGSEA. The CDR3 contains 16 residues. CDR3 protein: CSVEDVARDRFGTQYF. CDR3 nucleotides: TGCAGCGTTGAAGATGTGGCAAGGGACCGGTTTGGGACCCAGTACTTC.

The CDR3 sequence: CSATGFRETQYF. Written as DNA, the CDR3 is TGCAGTGCTACAGGGTTTCGAGAGACCCAGTACTTC. J is TRBJ2-5 and V is TRBV20-1; D may be TRBD1 (5 bases). The germline CDR1 and CDR2 sequences are DFQATT and SNEGSKA (reference sequence). The CDR3 contains 12 residues. V was pared by 4 bases and J by 4 bases, with 10 bases between.

This clonotype was found a few times. J is TRBJ2-1 and V is TRBV3-1, with D possibly TRBD2 on 5 matching bases. CDR3 size: 14 residues. The V and J ends lost 4 bases and 8 bases respectively, with 15 bases between them. Germline V gives CDR1 LGHDT, CDR2 YNNKEL (reference sequence). CDR3 region: CASSPAVLGDEQFF. The CDR3 DNA reads as TGTGCCAGCAGCCCAGCGGTGTTGGGCGATGAGCAGTTCTTC.

There are a few counts of this clonotype. The chain uses TRBV12-3 or TRBV12-4 and TRBJ2-2; D may be TRBD1 (5 bases). There are 16 residues in the CDR3. V lost 7 bases to trimming and J lost 1 base, with 16 bases between them. This CDR3 reads CASTIGARLNTGELFF. The DNA of the CDR3 is TGTGCCAGCACCATAGGGGCCCGCTTGAACACCGGGGAGCTGTTTTTT.

V is TRBV7-2 and J is TRBJ1-2, with 7 bases aligning to TRBD1. The CDR3 is made up of 15 amino acids. In germline, CDR1 is SGHTA, CDR2 FQGNSA. After removal of 1 base from V and 8 bases from J, the junction contained 10 bases not matched to a gene. The CDR3 loop reads CASSLDGQGGGGYTF. The CDR3 DNA reads TGTGCCAGCAGCTTAGACGGGCAGGGGGGAGGGGGCTACACCTTC.

In its sample, this clonotype was seen a few times. V usage is TRBV10-3 and J usage is TRBJ1-6; a weak D match, TRBD1 (6 bases). Trimming took off 10 bases at V and 7 bases at J, with 17 bases between the two ends. Germline CDR1 ENHRY, CDR2 SYGVKD. CDR3 length equals 14 residues. The CDR3 sequence: CATTTGLDNSPLHF. CDR3 bases: TGTGCCACGACCACAGGGCTGGACAATTCACCCCTCCACTTT.

This clonotype was seen only a few times. The chain employs TRBV29-1 and TRBJ2-5; 9 positions agree with TRBD2. Germline V gene lookup returns CDR1 SQVTM and CDR2 ANQGSEA. The CDR3 extends over 14 amino acids. V shed 6 bases, J shed 2 bases, and the junction held 7 bases outside the gene matches. In DNA, the CDR3 is TGCAGCGTGAGGGGACTAGCAGTACAAGAGACCCAGTACTTC. This translates into CSVRGLAVQETQYF.

In this sample, this clonotype turned up a few times. V is TRBV28 and J is TRBJ1-4; D may be TRBD1 (5 bases). V was shortened by 5 bases and J by 7 bases, with 11 bases between the two germline ends. The CDR3 extends over 13 amino acids. Germline V CDR1 and CDR2: MDHEN, SYDVKM. In nucleotides, the CDR3 is TGTGCCAGCAGTACGACAGCCACTGAAAAACTGTTTTTT. It translates to CASSTTATEKLFF.

The chain recombines TRBV12-3 or TRBV12-4 with TRBJ2-1; 9 bases are shared with TRBD2. This CDR3 is built from 16 residues. With 6 bases clipped from V and 2 bases from J, the junction kept 8 bases outside the gene matches. The CDR3 nucleotides are TGTGCCAGCAGCTCATTTCTAGCGGGGCCCTACAATGAGCAGTTCTTC. It translates to CASSSFLAGPYNEQFF.

This chain connects TRBV11-1 to TRBJ2-2; 8 bases are a match to TRBD1. Germline CDR1 is SGHAT and CDR2 is FQDESV (reference sequence). This CDR3 contains 19 residues. V was pared by 3 bases and J by 5 bases, with 17 bases of the junction left unmatched. CDR3 DNA: TGTGCCAGCAGCTTCGACAGGGGCGGCCTCAACTGGGGGACCGGGGAGCTGTTTTTT. As protein: CASSFDRGGLNWGTGELFF.

The chain uses TRBV10-3 and TRBJ1-5; D is unresolved. V shed 4 bases and J shed 5 bases, with 12 bases lying between them. Germline-derived CDR1 and CDR2 are ENHRY and SYGVKD. The CDR3 runs to 14 residues. This CDR3 reads CAISGGERHQPQHF. DNA for the CDR3: TGTGCCATCAGTGGAGGAGAGAGGCATCAGCCCCAGCATTTT.